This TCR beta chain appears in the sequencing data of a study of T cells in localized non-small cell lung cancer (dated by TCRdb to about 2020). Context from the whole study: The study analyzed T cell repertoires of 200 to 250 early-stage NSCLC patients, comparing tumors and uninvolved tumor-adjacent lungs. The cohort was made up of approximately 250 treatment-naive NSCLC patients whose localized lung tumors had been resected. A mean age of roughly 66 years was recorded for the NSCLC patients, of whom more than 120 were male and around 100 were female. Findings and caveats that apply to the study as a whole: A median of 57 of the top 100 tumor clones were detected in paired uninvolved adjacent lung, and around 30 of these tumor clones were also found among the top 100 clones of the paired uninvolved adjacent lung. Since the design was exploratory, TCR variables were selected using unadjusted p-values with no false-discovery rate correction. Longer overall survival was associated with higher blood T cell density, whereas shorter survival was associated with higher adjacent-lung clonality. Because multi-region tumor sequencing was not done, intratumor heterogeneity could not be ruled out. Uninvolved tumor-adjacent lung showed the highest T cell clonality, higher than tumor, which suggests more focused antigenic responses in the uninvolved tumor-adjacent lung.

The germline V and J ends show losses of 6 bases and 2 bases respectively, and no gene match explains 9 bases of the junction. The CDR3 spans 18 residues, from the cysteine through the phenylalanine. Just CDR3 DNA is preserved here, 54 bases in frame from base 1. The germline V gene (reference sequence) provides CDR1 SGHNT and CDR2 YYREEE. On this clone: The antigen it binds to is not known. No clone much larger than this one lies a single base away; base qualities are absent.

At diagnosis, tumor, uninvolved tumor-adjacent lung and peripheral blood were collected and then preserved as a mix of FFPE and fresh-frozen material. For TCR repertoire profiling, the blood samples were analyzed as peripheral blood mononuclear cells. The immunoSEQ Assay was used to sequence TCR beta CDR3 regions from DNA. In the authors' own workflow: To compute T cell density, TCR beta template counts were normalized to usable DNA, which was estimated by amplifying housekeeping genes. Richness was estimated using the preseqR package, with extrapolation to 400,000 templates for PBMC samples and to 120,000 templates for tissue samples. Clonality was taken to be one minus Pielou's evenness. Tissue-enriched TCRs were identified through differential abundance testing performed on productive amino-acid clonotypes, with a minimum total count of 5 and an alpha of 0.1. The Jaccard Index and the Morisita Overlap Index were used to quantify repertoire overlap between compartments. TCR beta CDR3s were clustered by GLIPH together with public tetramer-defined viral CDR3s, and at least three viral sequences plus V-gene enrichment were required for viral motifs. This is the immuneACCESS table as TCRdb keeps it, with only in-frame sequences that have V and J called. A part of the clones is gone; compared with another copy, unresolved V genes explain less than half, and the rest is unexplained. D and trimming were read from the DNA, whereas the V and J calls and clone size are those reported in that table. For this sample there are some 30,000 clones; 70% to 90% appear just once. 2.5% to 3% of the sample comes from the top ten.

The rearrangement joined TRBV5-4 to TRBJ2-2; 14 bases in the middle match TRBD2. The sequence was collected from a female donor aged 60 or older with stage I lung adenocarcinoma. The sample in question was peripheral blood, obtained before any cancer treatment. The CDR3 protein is CASNPGTSGSKNTGELFF. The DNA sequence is TGTGCCAGCAACCCTGGGACTAGCGGGAGTAAAAACACCGGGGAGCTGTTTTTT.